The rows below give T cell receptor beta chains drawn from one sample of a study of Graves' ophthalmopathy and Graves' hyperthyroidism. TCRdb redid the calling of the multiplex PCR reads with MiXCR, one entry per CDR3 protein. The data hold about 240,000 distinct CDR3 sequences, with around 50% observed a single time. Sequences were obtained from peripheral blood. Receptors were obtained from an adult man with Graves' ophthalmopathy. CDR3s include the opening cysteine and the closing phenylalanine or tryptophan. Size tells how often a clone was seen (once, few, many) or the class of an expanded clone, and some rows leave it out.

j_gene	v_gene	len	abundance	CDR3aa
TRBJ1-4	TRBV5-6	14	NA	CASSFGQGKEKLFF
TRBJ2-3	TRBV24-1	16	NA	CATSDALTDYTDTQYF
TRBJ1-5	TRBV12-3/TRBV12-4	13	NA	CASTRTNDQPQHF
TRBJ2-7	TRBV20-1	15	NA	CSATRLAGNNYEQYF
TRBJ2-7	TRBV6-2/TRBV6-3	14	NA	CASSYGGGVHEQYF
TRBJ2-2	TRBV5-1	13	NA	CASAYEGAGELFF
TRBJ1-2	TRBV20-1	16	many	CSALPGSVFDDYGYTF
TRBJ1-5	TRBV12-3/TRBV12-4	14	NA	CASSFSRQGQPQHF
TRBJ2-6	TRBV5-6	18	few	CASSLGQLSLSGANVLTF
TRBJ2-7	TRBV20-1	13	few	CSAEGQESYEQYF
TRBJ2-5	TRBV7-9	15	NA	CASSPRLGGGETQYF
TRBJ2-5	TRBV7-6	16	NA	CASSSKLAGGPETQYF
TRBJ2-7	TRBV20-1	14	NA	CSGTGAGHSYEQYF
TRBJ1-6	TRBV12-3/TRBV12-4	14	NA	CAIGQGSYNSPLHF
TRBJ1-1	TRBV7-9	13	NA	CASSLGGETEAFF
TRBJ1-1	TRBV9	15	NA	CASSVSQREHRGAFF
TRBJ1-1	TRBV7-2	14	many	CASSIGGQGVEAFF
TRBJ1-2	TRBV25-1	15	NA	CASSLTQTGLRGYTF
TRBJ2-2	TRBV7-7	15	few	CASSLVAGDTGELFF
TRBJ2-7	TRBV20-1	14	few	CSARDSGRPYEQYF
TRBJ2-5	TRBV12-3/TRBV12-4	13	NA	CATSGTGGETQYF
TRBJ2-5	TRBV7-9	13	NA	CASSGGAVETQYF
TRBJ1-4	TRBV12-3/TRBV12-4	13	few	CASSPGGNEKLFF
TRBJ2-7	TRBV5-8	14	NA	CASSLEGDGHEQYF
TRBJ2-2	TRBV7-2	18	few	CASRPGLAGGPRTGELFF
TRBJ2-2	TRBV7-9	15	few	CASSFKGGTTGELFF
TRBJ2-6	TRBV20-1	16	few	CSASAAGRAGANVLTF
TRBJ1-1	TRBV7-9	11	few	CALERGTEAFF
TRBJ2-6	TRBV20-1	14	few	CSARLQAGANVLTF
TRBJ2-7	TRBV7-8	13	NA	CASSLVRFDEQYF
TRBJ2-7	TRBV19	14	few	CASSVSGSGGEQYF
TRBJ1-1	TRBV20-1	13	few	CSARVGMNTEAFF
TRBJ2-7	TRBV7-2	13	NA	CASSSQLALKQYF
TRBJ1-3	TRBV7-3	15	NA	CASSSSRDSGNTIYF
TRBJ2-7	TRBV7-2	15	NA	CASSPDVGVSYEQYF
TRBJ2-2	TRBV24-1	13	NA	CASRQLNTGELFF
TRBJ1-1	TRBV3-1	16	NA	CASSPPSRGQREQAFF
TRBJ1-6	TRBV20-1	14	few	CSAFYGGGNSPLHF
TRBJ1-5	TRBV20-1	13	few	CSALDNSNQPQHF
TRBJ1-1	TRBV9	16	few	CASSVGTSSGGTEAFF
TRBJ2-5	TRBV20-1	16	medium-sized	CSAREQVAGVLETQYF
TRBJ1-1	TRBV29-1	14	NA	CSVAYHQTNTEAFF
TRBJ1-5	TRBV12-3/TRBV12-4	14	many	CASRRQGGDQPQHF
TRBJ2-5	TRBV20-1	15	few	CSARVRGGNEETQYF
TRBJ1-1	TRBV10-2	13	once	CASSERDESEAFF
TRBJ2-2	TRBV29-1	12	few	CSAGLNTGELFF